This T cell receptor (beta chain) was recovered during a study of T cell repertoires in cytomegalovirus infection. Study information: Researchers turned to recently identified HLA-C-restricted CMV epitopes as well as well-studied HLA-B-restricted ones. Findings and limits, study-wide: HLA-C-restricted CMV clonotypes gave the most frequent clonotype in two of eight donors. Identification of carriers of CMV plus the relevant HLA was performed using cumulative public TCR beta family frequency.

Germline V lookup: CDR1 MGHRA, CDR2 YSYEKL. The CDR3 is 13 amino acids. The trim removed 1 base at V and 6 bases at J, leaving 1 base unmatched. TCRdb analysed the reads with MiXCR anew, one entry per CDR3 protein. The table shows about 220,000 distinct CDR3 sequences, with 38% occurring only once. This clonotype showed up many times. Its antigen is currently unknown. This clonotype was sampled from a human donor in good health (CMV status not recorded). Some clones in this sample may be carry-over from other donors' samples. Sequencing was performed on CD8+ T cells from cultured PBMCs, taken from culture after CMV antigen stimulation. The chain uses TRBV4-1 and TRBJ2-3; 7 bases are a match to TRBD2. The DNA for the CDR3 is TGCGCCAGCAGCCAAGTGGGAGGGGATACGCAGTATTTT. Encoded protein: CASSQVGGDTQYF.